This T cell receptor beta chain was sequenced for a study of blood T cell repertoires in COVID-19. This CDR3 spans 16 amino acids. Unmatched junction bases numbered 14, after V lost 6 bases and J lost 8 bases. Germline V CDR1 and CDR2: SNHLY, FYNNEI. Profiled with immunoSEQ multiplex PCR; TCRdb holds only in-frame clones, not every one. The sample shows about 170,000 clones, about 85% of them seen only once. This receptor was identified in a man older than 75 with COVID-19, enrolled during active disease. The rearrangement joins TRBV2 to TRBJ1-2; 11 nucleotides agree with TRBD1. The specimen was peripheral blood. CDR3 in DNA: TGTGCCAGCAGCGCCACGGACAGGGGGCTGGACAGAGGCTACACCTTC. Encoded protein: CASSATDRGLDRGYTF.